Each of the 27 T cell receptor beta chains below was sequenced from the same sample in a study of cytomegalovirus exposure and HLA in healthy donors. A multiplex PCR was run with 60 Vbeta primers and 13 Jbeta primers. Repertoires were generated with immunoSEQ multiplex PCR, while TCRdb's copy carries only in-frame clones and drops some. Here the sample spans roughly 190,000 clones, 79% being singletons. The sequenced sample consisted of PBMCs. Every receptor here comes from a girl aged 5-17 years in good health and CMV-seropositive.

The CDR3 nucleotides read TGTGCCACACACCCTGGGGGACAGTCCGAGCAGTACTTC. Translated, it gives CATHPGGQSEQYF. This chain joins TRBV7-2 and TRBJ2-7; 7 bases fit TRBD1. V trimming: 10 bases; J trimming: 6 bases; junction bases outside the gene matches: 12. The V gene's germline CDR1 is SGHTA and CDR2 FQGNSA. The CDR3 consists of 13 residues.

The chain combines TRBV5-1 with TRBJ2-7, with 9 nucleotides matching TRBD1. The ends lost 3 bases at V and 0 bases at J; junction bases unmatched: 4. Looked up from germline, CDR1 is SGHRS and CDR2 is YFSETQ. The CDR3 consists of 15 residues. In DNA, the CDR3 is TGCGCCAGCAGCTCTGGACAGGGGAGCTCCTACGAGCAGTACTTC. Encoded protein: CASSSGQGSSYEQYF.

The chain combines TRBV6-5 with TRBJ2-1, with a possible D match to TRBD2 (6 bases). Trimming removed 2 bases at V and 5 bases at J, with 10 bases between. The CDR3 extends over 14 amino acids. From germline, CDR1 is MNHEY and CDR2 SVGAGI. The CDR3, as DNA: TGTGCCAGCAGTTACGGGACTCTAAACAATGAGCAGTTCTTC. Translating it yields CASSYGTLNNEQFF.

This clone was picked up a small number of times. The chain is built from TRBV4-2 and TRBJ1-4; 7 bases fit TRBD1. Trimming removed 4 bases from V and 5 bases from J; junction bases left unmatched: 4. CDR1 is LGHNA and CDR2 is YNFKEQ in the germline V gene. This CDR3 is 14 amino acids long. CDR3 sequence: CASSPGQSNEKLFF. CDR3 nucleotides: TGTGCCAGCAGCCCGGGACAGTCCAATGAAAAACTGTTTTTT.

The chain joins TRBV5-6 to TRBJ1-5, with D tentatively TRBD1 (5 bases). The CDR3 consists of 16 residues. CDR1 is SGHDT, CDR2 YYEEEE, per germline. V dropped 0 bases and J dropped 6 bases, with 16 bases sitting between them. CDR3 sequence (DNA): TGTGCCAGCAGCTTGGGTCATGTCAGGGAGGGTCAGCCCCAGCATTTT. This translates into CASSLGHVREGQPQHF.

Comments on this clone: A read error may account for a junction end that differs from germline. The CDR3 here is CASSLGGLAGRVVF. As DNA, the CDR3 is TGTGCCAGCAGCTTAGGGGGGCTAGCGGGGAGGGTGGTCTTC. The V and J genes are TRBV7-2 and TRBJ2-1; 9 bases align to TRBD2. CDR1 SGHTA and CDR2 FQGNSA come from the germline V gene. This CDR3 is built from 14 residues. The whole variable domain, filled in from reference TRBV7-2 and TRBJ2-1, reads GAGVSQSPSNKVTEKGKDVELRCDPISGHTALYWYRQSLGQGLEFLIYFQGNSAPDKSGLPSDRFSAERTGGSVSTLTIQRTQQEDSAVYLCASSLGGLAGRVVFGPGTRLTVL.

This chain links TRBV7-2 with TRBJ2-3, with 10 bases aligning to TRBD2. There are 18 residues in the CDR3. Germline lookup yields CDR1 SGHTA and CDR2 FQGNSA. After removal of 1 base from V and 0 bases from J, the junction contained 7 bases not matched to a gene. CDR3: CASSLVSSLAGSTDTQYF. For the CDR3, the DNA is TGTGCCAGCAGCTTAGTGAGTTCACTAGCGGGGAGCACAGATACGCAGTATTTT.

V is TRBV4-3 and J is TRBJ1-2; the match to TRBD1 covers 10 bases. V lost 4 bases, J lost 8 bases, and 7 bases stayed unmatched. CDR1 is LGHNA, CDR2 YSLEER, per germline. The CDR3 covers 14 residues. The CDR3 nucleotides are TGCGCCAGCAGCCCCTGGGGACAGGGGACCGGCTACACCTTC. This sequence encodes CASSPWGQGTGYTF.

For the CDR3, the DNA is TGCGCCAGCAGTGAAGACAGGGGGCTTGGCTACACCTTC. Its translation is CASSEDRGLGYTF. The chain is built from TRBV10-2 and TRBJ1-2; 10 bases are a match to TRBD1. Germline CDR1 reads WSHSY; CDR2 reads SAAADI. This CDR3 region has 13 residues. Germline trimming cut 3 bases from V and 7 bases from J; bases unmatched to any gene: 2.

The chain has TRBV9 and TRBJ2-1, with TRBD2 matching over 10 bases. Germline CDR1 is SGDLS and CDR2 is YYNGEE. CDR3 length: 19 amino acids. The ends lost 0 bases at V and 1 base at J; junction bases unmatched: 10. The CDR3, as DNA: TGTGCCAGCAGCGTAGGGGGTCTAGCGGGGGCCCTGTCCTACAATGAGCAGTTCTTC. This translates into CASSVGGLAGALSYNEQFF.

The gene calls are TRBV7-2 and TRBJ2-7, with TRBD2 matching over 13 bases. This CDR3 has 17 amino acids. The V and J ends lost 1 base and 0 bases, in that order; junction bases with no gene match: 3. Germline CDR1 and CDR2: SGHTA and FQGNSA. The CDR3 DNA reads TGTGCCAGCAGCTTAGGGACTAGCGGGGGTTCCTCCTACGAGCAGTACTTC. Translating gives CASSLGTSGGSSYEQYF.

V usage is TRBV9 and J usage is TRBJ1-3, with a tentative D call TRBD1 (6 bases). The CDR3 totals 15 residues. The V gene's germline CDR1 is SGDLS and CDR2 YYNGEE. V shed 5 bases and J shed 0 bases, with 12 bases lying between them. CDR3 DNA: TGTGCCAGCAGTCGGGACACCCTCTCTGGAAACACCATATATTTT. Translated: CASSRDTLSGNTIYF.

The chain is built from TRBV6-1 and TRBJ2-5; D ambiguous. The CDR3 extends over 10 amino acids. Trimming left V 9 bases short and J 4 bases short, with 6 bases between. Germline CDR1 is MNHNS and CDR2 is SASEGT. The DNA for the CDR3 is TGTGCCAGTCTAGGAGAGACCCAGTACTTC. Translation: CASLGETQYF.

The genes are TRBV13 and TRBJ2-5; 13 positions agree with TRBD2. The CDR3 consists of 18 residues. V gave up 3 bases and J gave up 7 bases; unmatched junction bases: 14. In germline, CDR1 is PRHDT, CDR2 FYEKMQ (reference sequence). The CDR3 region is CASSFRTSGGLKGGTQYF. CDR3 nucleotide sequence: TGTGCCAGCAGCTTCCGGACTAGCGGGGGCCTGAAGGGGGGGACCCAGTACTTC.

CDR3 loop: CASSLVGAGLYEQYF. DNA for the CDR3: TGCGCCAGCAGCTTGGTAGGGGCCGGGCTCTACGAGCAGTACTTC. V is TRBV5-1 and J is TRBJ2-7, with D perhaps matching TRBD1 (5 bases). The CDR3 loop spans 15 amino acids. Trimming took off 0 bases at V and 3 bases at J, with 13 bases between the two ends. Germline V CDR1 and CDR2: SGHRS, YFSETQ.

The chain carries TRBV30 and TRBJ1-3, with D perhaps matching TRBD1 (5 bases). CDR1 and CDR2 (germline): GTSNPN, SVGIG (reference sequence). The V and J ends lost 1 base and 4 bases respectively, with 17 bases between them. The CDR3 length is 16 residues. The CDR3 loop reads CAWSAVTGFSGNTIYF. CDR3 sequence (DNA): TGTGCCTGGAGTGCCGTTACAGGCTTCTCAGGAAACACCATATATTTT.

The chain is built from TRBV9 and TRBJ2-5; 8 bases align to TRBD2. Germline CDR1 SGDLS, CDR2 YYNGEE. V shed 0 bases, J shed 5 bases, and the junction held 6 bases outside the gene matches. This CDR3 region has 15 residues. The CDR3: CASSVAGGASETQYF. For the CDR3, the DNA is TGTGCCAGCAGCGTAGCGGGGGGGGCCAGCGAGACCCAGTACTTC.

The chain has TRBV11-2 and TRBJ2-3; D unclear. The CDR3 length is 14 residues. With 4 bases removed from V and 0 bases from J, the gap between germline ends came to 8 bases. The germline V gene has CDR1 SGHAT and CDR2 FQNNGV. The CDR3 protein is CASSSRHSTDTQYF. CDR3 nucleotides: TGTGCCAGCAGCTCGAGGCATAGCACAGATACGCAGTATTTT. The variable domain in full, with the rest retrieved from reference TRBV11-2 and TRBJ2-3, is EAGVAQSPRYKIIEKRQSVAFWCNPISGHATLYWYQQILGQGPKLLIQFQNNGVVDDSQLPKDRFSAERLKGVDSTLKIQPAKLEDSAVYLCASSSRHSTDTQYFGPGTRLTVL.

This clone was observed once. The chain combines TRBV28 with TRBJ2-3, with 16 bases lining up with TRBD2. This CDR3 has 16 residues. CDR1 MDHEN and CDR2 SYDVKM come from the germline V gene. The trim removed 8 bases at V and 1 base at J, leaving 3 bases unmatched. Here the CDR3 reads CASGTSGGAGTDTQYF. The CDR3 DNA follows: TGTGCCAGCGGGACTAGCGGGGGGGCTGGCACAGATACGCAGTATTTT.

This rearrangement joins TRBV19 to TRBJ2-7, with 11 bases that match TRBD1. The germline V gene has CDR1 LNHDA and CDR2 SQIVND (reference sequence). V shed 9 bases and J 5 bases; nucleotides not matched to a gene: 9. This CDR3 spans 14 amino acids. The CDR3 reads CASSTGQGAHEQYF. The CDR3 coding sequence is TGTGCCAGCAGCACCGGACAGGGGGCACACGAGCAGTACTTC.

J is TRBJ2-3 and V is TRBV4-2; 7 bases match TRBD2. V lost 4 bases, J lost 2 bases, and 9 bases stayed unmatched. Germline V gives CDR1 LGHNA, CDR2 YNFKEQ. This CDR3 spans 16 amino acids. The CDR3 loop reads CASSPRGGGPTDTQYF. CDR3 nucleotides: TGTGCCAGCAGCCCGAGAGGCGGGGGACCCACAGATACGCAGTATTTT.

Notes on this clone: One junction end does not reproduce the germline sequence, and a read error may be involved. CDR3 amino acids: CSVELAGGQEAQYF. The CDR3 nucleotides are TGCAGCGTTGAGCTGGCGGGGGGGCAAGAGGCCCAGTACTTC. The chain carries TRBV29-1 and TRBJ2-5; TRBD2 matches at 9 bases. Germline CDR1 SQVTM, CDR2 ANQGSEA. The CDR3 loop spans 14 amino acids.

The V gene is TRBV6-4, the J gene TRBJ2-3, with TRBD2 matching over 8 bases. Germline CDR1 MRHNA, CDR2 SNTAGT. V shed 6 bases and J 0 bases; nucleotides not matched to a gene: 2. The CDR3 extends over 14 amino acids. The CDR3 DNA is TGTGCCAGCAGAGCTAGCGGGAGCACAGATACGCAGTATTTT. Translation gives CASRASGSTDTQYF.

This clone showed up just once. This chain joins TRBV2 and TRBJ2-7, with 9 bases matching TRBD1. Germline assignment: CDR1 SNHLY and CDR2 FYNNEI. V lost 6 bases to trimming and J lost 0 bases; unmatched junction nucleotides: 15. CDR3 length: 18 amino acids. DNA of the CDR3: TGTGCCAGCAGACCCCGGGACAGGGTTATTCCGCGCTCCTACGAGCAGTACTTC. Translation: CASRPRDRVIPRSYEQYF.

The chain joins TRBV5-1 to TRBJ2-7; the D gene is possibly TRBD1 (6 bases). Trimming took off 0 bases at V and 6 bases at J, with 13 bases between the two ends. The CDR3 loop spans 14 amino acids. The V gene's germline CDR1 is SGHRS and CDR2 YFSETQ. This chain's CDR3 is CASSLERTAFEQYF. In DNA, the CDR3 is TGCGCCAGCAGCTTGGAAAGGACAGCCTTCGAGCAGTACTTC.

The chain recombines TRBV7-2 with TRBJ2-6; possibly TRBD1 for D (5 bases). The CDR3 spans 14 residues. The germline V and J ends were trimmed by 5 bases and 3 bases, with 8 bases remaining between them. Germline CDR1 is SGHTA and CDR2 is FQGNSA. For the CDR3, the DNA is TGTGCCAGCAGCAGGGGTGGTGGGGCCAACGTCCTGACTTTC. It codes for CASSRGGGANVLTF.

The CDR3 DNA reads TGCGCCAGCAGAGACTTGAGGGGGCATTCACCCCTCCACTTT. Translation: CASRDLRGHSPLHF. V and J are TRBV10-2 and TRBJ1-6; 7 bases align to TRBD1. V trimming: 6 bases; J trimming: 8 bases; junction bases outside the gene matches: 7. The CDR3 sequence is 14 residues long. Germline V gene sequence: CDR1 WSHSY, CDR2 SAAADI.